The 13 T cell receptor beta chains given below trace back to one sample, sequenced in a study of CD8+ T cells in alopecia areata. Treatment denoted: oral pan-JAK inhibitor, 5-10 mg twice daily. Sequencing relied on a cDNA template that was reverse transcribed from extracted RNA. TCRdb's table, derived via immunoSEQ multiplex PCR, lists solely in-frame clones and lacks some. The repertoire holds about 110,000 clones, approximately 54% seen once, with 9% to 15% in the top ten. The specimen was CD8+ T cells sorted from blood, collected at week 24, from a patient treated with tofacitinib. The receptor source for this set is a human donor with alopecia areata.

Points on this clone: The sample has other DNA sequences that encode this CDR3 too. The chain joins TRBV5-6 to TRBJ2-7; TRBD1 matches at 7 bases. Germline CDR1 is SGHDT and CDR2 is YYEEEE. This CDR3 region has 14 residues. V lost 0 bases, J lost 0 bases, and 0 bases stayed unmatched. CDR3 loop: CASSLGDSSYEQYF. CDR3 bases: TGTGCCAGCAGCTTGGGGGACAGCTCCTACGAGCAGTACTTC.

This clone was recorded only once. V usage is TRBV15 and J usage is TRBJ1-6; 10 positions agree with TRBD1. V dropped 4 bases and J dropped 2; count of bases not matched to a gene: 2. Germline V CDR1 and CDR2: LNHNV, YYDKDF (reference sequence). This CDR3 region has 16 residues. The CDR3 nucleotides are TGTGCCACCAGCACCGGACAGGGGGCCTATAATTCACCCCTCCACTTT. It specifies CATSTGQGAYNSPLHF.

This clone showed up just a few times. The chain combines TRBV7-9 with TRBJ1-1; D unresolved. Trimming removed 1 base at V and 1 base at J, with 7 bases between. The CDR3 is 14 residues long. Germline V CDR1 and CDR2: SEHNR, FQNEAQ (reference sequence). CDR3 in amino acids: CASSLDGSNTEAFF. The CDR3 region has the DNA TGTGCCAGCAGCTTAGACGGATCGAACACTGAAGCTTTCTTT. Based on the CDR3 plus reference TRBV7-9 and TRBJ1-1, the full variable domain is DTGVSQNPRHKITKRGQNVTFRCDPISEHNRLYWYRQTLGQGPEFLTYFQNEAQLEKSRLLSDRFSAERPKGSFSTLEIQRTEQGDSAMYLCASSLDGSNTEAFFGQGTRLTVV.

The chain combines TRBV30 with TRBJ2-7, with a weak D call TRBD1 (6 bases). V was cut by 1 base and J by 6 bases, with 13 bases left in between. From germline, CDR1 is GTSNPN and CDR2 SVGIG (reference sequence). The length of the CDR3 is 13 residues. The chain's CDR3 is CAWSGTDFSEQYF. The CDR3 DNA reads as TGTGCCTGGAGTGGGACAGATTTTTCCGAGCAGTACTTC.

This clone appeared once. The V and J genes are TRBV9 and TRBJ2-5; D is undetermined. Germline loops: CDR1 SGDLS, CDR2 YYNGEE. The CDR3 is 13 amino acids. Between the trimmed V and J ends, which lost 5 bases and 3 bases, there was a span of 11 bases. The CDR3 DNA reads as TGTGCCAGCAGGCCCGATTACGAAGAGACCCAGTACTTC. This encodes CASRPDYEETQYF.

The chain employs TRBV5-1 and TRBJ2-7; 7 bases map to TRBD1. J was trimmed by 1 base and V by 4 bases; bases with no gene match: 8. The CDR3 covers 15 residues. CDR1 is SGHRS, CDR2 YFSETQ, per germline. CDR3 protein: CASSLSPDRSYEQYF. CDR3 DNA: TGCGCCAGCAGCCTCTCCCCGGACAGGTCCTACGAGCAGTACTTC.

The sample holds one count of this clone. This chain links TRBV5-1 with TRBJ1-5; D is uncertain. The V end was cut by 0 bases, the J end by 6 bases, with 10 bases between. The CDR3 runs to 14 residues. Germline loops: CDR1 SGHRS, CDR2 YFSETQ. The CDR3 is CASSLGPPGQPQHF. The CDR3 nucleotides are TGCGCCAGCAGCTTGGGCCCACCAGGTCAGCCCCAGCATTTT. Drawing the rest from reference TRBV5-1 and TRBJ1-5, the complete variable domain is KAGVTQTPRYLIKTRGQQVTLSCSPISGHRSVSWYQQTPGQGLQFLFEYFSETQRNKGNFPGRFSGRQFSNSRSEMNVSTLELGDSALYLCASSLGPPGQPQHFGDGTRLSIL.

The table lists this clone with a few counts. The gene calls are TRBV7-9 and TRBJ2-5, with D maybe TRBD2 (6 bases). The CDR3 sequence is 13 residues long. The germline V and J ends were trimmed by 7 bases and 1 base, with 10 bases remaining between them. CDR1 and CDR2 from the germline V gene are SEHNR and FQNEAQ (reference sequence). The CDR3 is CASIRDFQETQYF. The CDR3 nucleotides read TGTGCCAGCATCCGGGACTTCCAAGAGACCCAGTACTTC.

This chain joins TRBV27 and TRBJ2-3; no reliable D call. V lost 4 bases, J lost 1 base, and 15 bases lay in between. The CDR3 is 16 amino acids. The germline CDR1 and CDR2 sequences are MNHEY and SMNVEV (reference sequence). In nucleotides, the CDR3 is TGTGCCAGCAGTTCCTCGACTCACTGGGGCACAGATACGCAGTATTTT. Encoded protein: CASSSSTHWGTDTQYF.

The rearrangement links TRBV30 to TRBJ1-6; D remains ambiguous. Trimming removed 4 bases at V and 11 bases at J, with 18 bases between. The CDR3 runs 14 residues. Germline CDR1 is GTSNPN and CDR2 is SVGIG (reference sequence). CDR3 amino acids: CAWTWASPGAPLHF. The DNA for the CDR3 is TGTGCCTGGACCTGGGCCTCGCCTGGGGCACCCCTCCACTTT.

This clone occurred a few times. The V gene is TRBV29-1, the J gene TRBJ2-5; D unclear. Germline V gives CDR1 SQVTM, CDR2 ANQGSEA. The CDR3 consists of 14 residues. V was shortened by 0 bases and J by 4 bases, with 12 bases between the two germline ends. This CDR3 is CSVEEVDGGETQYF. In nucleotides, the CDR3 is TGCAGCGTTGAAGAGGTGGATGGTGGAGAGACCCAGTACTTC.

This chain joins TRBV4-3 and TRBJ2-7; D perhaps matches TRBD1 (5 bases). Germline V gives CDR1 LGHNA, CDR2 YSLEER. The CDR3 length is 15 residues. V was pared by 0 bases and J by 1 base, with 10 bases between. This chain's CDR3 is CASSQDPGLSYEQYF. The CDR3 nucleotides read TGCGCCAGCAGCCAAGATCCAGGGCTTTCCTACGAGCAGTACTTC.

The J gene is TRBJ2-4, the V gene TRBV15, with 7 bases that match TRBD2. This CDR3 is built from 16 residues. Germline CDR1 and CDR2: LNHNV and YYDKDF (reference sequence). Trimming took 1 base from V and 2 from J; bases not matched to a gene: 5. The CDR3 sequence is CATSRAREGTKNIQYF. In nucleotides, the CDR3 is TGTGCCACCAGCAGAGCCAGGGAGGGAACCAAAAACATTCAGTACTTC.